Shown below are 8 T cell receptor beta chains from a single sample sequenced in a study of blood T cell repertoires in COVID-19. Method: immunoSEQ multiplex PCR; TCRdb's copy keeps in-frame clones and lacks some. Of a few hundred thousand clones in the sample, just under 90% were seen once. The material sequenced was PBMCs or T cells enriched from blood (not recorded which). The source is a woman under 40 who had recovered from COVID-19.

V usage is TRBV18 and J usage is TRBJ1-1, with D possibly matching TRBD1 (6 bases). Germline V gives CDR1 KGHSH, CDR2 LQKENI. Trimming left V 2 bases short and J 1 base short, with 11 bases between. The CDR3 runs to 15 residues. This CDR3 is CASSPAGGANTEAFF. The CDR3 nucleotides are TGTGCCAGCTCACCAGCCGGGGGGGCGAACACTGAAGCTTTCTTT.

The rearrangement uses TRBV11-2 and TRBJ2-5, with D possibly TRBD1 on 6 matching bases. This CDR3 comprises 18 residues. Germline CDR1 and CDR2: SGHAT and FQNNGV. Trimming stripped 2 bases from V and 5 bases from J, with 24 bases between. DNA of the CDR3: TGTGCCAGCAGCTTAAAAACAGGGAAGTATGAAGGGTTTGAGACCCAGTACTTC. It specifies CASSLKTGKYEGFETQYF.

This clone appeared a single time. This CDR3 reads CASNLVNYGYTF. The CDR3 nucleotides read TGTGCCAGCAATCTTGTTAACTATGGCTACACCTTC. The V call is TRBV2, the J call TRBJ1-2; D is ambiguous. Per germline, CDR1 SNHLY and CDR2 FYNNEI. The germline V and J ends were trimmed by 7 bases and 1 base, with 7 bases remaining between them. CDR3 length: 12 amino acids.

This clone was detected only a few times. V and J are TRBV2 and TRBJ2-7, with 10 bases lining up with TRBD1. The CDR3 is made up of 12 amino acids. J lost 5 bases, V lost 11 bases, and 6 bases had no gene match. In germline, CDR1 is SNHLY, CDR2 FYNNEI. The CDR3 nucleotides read TGTGCCGGGCGACAGGGGGCCGACGAGCAGTACTTC. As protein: CAGRQGADEQYF. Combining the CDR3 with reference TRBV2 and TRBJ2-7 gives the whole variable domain EPEVTQTPSHQVTQMGQEVILRCVPISNHLYFYWYRQILGQKVEFLVSFYNNEISEKSEIFDDQFSVERPDGSNFTLKIRSTKLEDSAMYFCAGRQGADEQYFGPGTRLTVT.

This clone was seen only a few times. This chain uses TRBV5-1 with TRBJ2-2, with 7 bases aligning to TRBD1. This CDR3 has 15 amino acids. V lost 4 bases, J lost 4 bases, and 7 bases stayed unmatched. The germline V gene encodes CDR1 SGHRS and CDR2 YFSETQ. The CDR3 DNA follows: TGCGCCAGCAGCCCCCGACAGGGCCTCACCGGGGAGCTGTTTTTT. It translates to CASSPRQGLTGELFF.

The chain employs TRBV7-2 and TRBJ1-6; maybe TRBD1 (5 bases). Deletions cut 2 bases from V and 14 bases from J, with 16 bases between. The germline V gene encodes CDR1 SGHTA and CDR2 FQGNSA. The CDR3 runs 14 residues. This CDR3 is CASSLWGVGLTLHF. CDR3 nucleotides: TGTGCCAGCAGCTTATGGGGCGTGGGTTTAACCCTCCACTTT.

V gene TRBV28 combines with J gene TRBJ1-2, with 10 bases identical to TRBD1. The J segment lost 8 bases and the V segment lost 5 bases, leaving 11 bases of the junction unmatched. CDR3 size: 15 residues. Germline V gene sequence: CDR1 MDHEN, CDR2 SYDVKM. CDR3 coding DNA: TGTGCCAGCAGTGCCCGGGACAGGGGTTTGTTGGGCTACACCTTC. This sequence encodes CASSARDRGLLGYTF.

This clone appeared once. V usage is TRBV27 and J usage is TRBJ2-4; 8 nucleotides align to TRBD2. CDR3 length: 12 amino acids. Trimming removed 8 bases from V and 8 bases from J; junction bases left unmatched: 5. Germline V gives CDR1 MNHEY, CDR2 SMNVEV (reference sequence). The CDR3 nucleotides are TGTGCCAGCCGGGGGGGGCCCCACATTCAGTACTTC. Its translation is CASRGGPHIQYF.